This paragraph covers one T cell receptor (beta chain) sequence. Its antigen remains unknown. The CDR3 is 15 amino acids. Per the germline V gene, CDR1 is SGHDT and CDR2 is YYEEEE. V was cut by 4 bases and J by 5 bases, with 19 bases left in between. The data were taken from a study of T cells in Graves' hyperthyroidism and ophthalmopathy. Study results and caveats: Ophthalmopathy got predicted by the model a median about six months before its onset.

Amplified regions were TCR beta CDR3 sequences from RNA transcripts. The TCR CDR3 was amplified in a first-round RT-PCR using the HTBI primer set. Using its own MiXCR run on the multiplex PCR reads, TCRdb lists one record per CDR3 protein. The repertoire holds about 560,000 distinct CDR3 sequences, with approximately 14% as singletons. Patients counted as stable if ophthalmopathy did not develop within 18 months. Clinicians diagnosed patients from clinical symptoms, serum thyroxine and TRAb, thyroid ultrasound and orbital computed tomography. Fresh peripheral blood, 8 to 10 ml, was the source of the PBMCs.

The chain combines TRBV5-6 with TRBJ2-7; D is uncertain. The TCR sequence derives from a woman aged 25 to 39 with Graves' hyperthyroidism. The sequencing sample was made of blood. The CDR3 is CASSLGPSFSHEQYF. The CDR3 nucleotides read TGTGCCAGCAGCCTTGGGCCATCATTCAGCCACGAGCAGTACTTC.